This is a list of T cell receptor beta chains from one sample in a study of T cell responses to AZD1222 COVID-19 vaccine. Here immunoSEQ multiplex PCR was the method, and the copy in TCRdb shows in-frame clones only, minus some. The sample has 150,000 or so clones, 80% to 90% seen once. The sequences come from peripheral blood, collected on day 0 of AZD1222 vaccination. The source is an adult in good health. Both conserved end residues are part of each CDR3. Fields, in order: J gene, clone size, V gene, D gene, CDR3 protein, CDR3 DNA. D genes are given only for firm matches. The size of a clone is reported for some rows only, either as once, few or many, or as a class for expanded clones.

j_gene: TRBJ2-3
abundance: -
v_gene: TRBV4-2
d_gene: -
CDR3aa: CASSQGGTMTDTQYF
CDR3nt: TGTGCCAGCAGCCAAGGAGGGACCATGACAGATACGCAGTATTTT

j_gene: TRBJ1-1
abundance: -
v_gene: TRBV5-1
d_gene: TRBD1
CDR3aa: CASSLITTGMNTEAFF
CDR3nt: TGCGCCAGCAGCTTGATTACGACAGGGATGAACACTGAAGCTTTCTTT

j_gene: TRBJ2-1
abundance: once
v_gene: TRBV28
d_gene: TRBD2
CDR3aa: CASPGPSGNPSSYNEQFF
CDR3nt: TGTGCCAGCCCGGGCCCTAGCGGGAACCCTAGCTCCTACAATGAGCAGTTCTTC

j_gene: TRBJ1-4
abundance: few
v_gene: TRBV14
d_gene: -
CDR3aa: CASSPTALTNEKLFF
CDR3nt: TGTGCCAGCAGCCCGACAGCGCTAACTAATGAAAAACTGTTTTTT

j_gene: TRBJ1-5
abundance: -
v_gene: TRBV19
d_gene: -
CDR3aa: CASSSVDGRNQPQHF
CDR3nt: TGTGCCAGTAGTTCGGTCGACGGGAGAAATCAGCCCCAGCATTTT

j_gene: TRBJ2-7
abundance: -
v_gene: TRBV4-3
d_gene: -
CDR3aa: CASSQDMGDYEQYF
CDR3nt: TGCGCCAGCAGCCAAGATATGGGCGACTACGAGCAGTACTTC

j_gene: TRBJ2-5
abundance: -
v_gene: TRBV7-2
d_gene: TRBD2
CDR3aa: CASSPSGRGETQYF
CDR3nt: TGTGCCAGCAGCCCCAGCGGGAGAGGGGAGACCCAGTACTTC

j_gene: TRBJ2-1
abundance: -
v_gene: TRBV5-1
d_gene: TRBD2
CDR3aa: CASSLGGGRSNEQFF
CDR3nt: TGCGCCAGCAGCTTGGGTGGCGGGAGATCCAATGAGCAGTTCTTC

j_gene: TRBJ2-3
abundance: -
v_gene: TRBV5-1
d_gene: TRBD2
CDR3aa: CASSSGLAGSTDTQYF
CDR3nt: TGCGCCAGCAGCTCAGGACTAGCGGGGAGCACAGATACGCAGTATTTT

j_gene: TRBJ1-2
abundance: -
v_gene: TRBV7-9
d_gene: -
CDR3aa: CASSVDVDGYTF
CDR3nt: TGTGCCAGCAGCGTCGATGTGGATGGCTACACCTTC

j_gene: TRBJ2-7
abundance: -
v_gene: TRBV6-2/TRBV6-3
d_gene: TRBD2
CDR3aa: CASSKHPTSAPSYEQYF
CDR3nt: TGTGCCAGCAGTAAACACCCTACTAGCGCCCCCTCCTACGAGCAGTACTTC

j_gene: TRBJ2-7
abundance: -
v_gene: TRBV6-5
d_gene: TRBD2
CDR3aa: CASSPGLRLYEQYF
CDR3nt: TGTGCCAGCAGCCCGGGACTAAGACTTTACGAGCAGTACTTC

j_gene: TRBJ1-4
abundance: -
v_gene: TRBV7-2
d_gene: -
CDR3aa: CASSLQVGKTNEKLFF
CDR3nt: TGTGCCAGCAGCTTACAAGTCGGGAAGACTAATGAAAAACTGTTTTTT

j_gene: TRBJ1-1
abundance: -
v_gene: TRBV7-2
d_gene: -
CDR3aa: CASSLEQEF
CDR3nt: TGTGCCAGCAGCTTAGAGCAGGAATTT

j_gene: TRBJ2-1
abundance: -
v_gene: TRBV7-6
d_gene: TRBD2
CDR3aa: CASSSRLAGAGEQFF
CDR3nt: TGTGCCAGCAGCTCAAGACTAGCGGGAGCGGGTGAGCAGTTCTTC

j_gene: TRBJ1-1
abundance: -
v_gene: TRBV6-6
d_gene: -
CDR3aa: CASSYSEHGEAFF
CDR3nt: TGTGCCAGCAGTTACTCCGAACACGGTGAAGCTTTCTTT

j_gene: TRBJ1-1
abundance: -
v_gene: TRBV19
d_gene: -
CDR3aa: CASRTSGQSSTEAFF
CDR3nt: TGTGCCAGTAGGACTTCTGGACAGTCCAGCACTGAAGCTTTCTTT

j_gene: TRBJ2-5
abundance: -
v_gene: TRBV15
d_gene: TRBD2
CDR3aa: CATSGGLGREGQETQYF
CDR3nt: TGTGCCACCAGCGGAGGACTAGGGAGGGAGGGGCAAGAGACCCAGTACTTC

j_gene: TRBJ2-7
abundance: -
v_gene: TRBV5-5
d_gene: TRBD1
CDR3aa: CASSMGQDFSYEQYF
CDR3nt: TGTGCCAGCAGCATGGGACAGGACTTCTCCTACGAGCAGTACTTC

j_gene: TRBJ2-5
abundance: -
v_gene: TRBV28
d_gene: -
CDR3aa: CASSWGIQGRETQYF
CDR3nt: TGTGCCAGCAGTTGGGGAATACAGGGTCGGGAGACCCAGTACTTC

j_gene: TRBJ2-3
abundance: -
v_gene: TRBV18
d_gene: TRBD1
CDR3aa: CASSRTGPPDTQYF
CDR3nt: TGTGCCAGCTCCCGGACAGGTCCACCAGATACGCAGTATTTT

j_gene: TRBJ1-2
abundance: -
v_gene: TRBV20-1
d_gene: -
CDR3aa: CSALASYTF
CDR3nt: TGCAGTGCTTTAGCTTCCTACACCTTC